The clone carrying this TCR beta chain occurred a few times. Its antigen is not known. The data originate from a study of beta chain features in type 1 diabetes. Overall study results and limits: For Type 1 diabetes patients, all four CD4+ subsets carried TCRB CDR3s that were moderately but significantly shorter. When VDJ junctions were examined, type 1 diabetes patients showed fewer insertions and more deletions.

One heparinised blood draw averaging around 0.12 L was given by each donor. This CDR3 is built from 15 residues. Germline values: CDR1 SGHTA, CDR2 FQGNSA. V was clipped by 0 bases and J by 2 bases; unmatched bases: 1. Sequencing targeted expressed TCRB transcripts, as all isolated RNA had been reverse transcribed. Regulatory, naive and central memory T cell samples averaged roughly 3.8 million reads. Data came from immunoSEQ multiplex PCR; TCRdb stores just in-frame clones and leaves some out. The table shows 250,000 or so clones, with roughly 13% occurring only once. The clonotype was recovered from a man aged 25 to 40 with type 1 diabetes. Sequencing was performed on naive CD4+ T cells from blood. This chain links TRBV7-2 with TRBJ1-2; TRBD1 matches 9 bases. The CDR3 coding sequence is TGTGCCAGCAGCTTAGCCGGGACAGGGAACTATGGCTACACCTTC. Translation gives CASSLAGTGNYGYTF.